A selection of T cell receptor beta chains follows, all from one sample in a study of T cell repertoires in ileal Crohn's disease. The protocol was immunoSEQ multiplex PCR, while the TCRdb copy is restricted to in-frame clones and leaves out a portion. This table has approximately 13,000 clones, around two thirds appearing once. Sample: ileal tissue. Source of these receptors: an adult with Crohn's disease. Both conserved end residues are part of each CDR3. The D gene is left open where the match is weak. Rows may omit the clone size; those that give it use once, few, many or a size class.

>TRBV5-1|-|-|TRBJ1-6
TGCGCCAGCAGGCCGGGGCCGGGTAATTCACCCCTCCACTTT
CASRPGPGNSPLHF
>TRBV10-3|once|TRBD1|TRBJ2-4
TGTGCCATCAGTGATCCGACAGGGGAAGCCAAAAACATTCAGTACTTC
CAISDPTGEAKNIQYF
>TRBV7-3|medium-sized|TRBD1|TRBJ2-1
TGTGCCAGCAGCGCACAGGGGGCGAATGAGCAGTTCTTC
CASSAQGANEQFF
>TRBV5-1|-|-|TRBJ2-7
TGCGCCAGCAGCTCCGGGCATTCCTACGAGCAGTACTTC
CASSSGHSYEQYF
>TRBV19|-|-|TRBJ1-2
TGTGCCAGTAGTATAGATCCCAATACGGCGGGCTATGGCTACACCTTC
CASSIDPNTAGYGYTF
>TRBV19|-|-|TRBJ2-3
TGTGCCAGTAGGTCCCCAAGCAGTTTATCGGATACGCAGTATTTT
CASRSPSSLSDTQYF
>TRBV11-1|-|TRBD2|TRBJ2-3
TGTGCCAGCAGCTTCCTGACTAGCGGCGGCACAGATACGCAGTATTTT
CASSFLTSGGTDTQYF
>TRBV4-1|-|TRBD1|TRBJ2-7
TGCGCCAGCAGCCACCCCGGGACAGGGGGTCGGAGGTTGAACTTC
CASSHPGTGGRRLNF
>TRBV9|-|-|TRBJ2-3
TGTGCCAGCAGCGTTGGGTCGGGGAGGAGCACAGATACGCAGTATTTT
CASSVGSGRSTDTQYF
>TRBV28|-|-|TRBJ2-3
TGTGCCAATTCCCGGGGGAGTACAGATACGCAGTATTTT
CANSRGSTDTQYF
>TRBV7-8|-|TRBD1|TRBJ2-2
TGTGCCAGCAGCTTGGCCGGGACAGGGATAACCGGGGAGCTGTTTTTT
CASSLAGTGITGELFF
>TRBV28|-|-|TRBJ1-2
TGTGCCAGCAGGGCCGCCGGGACATCTAACTATGGCTACACCTTC
CASRAAGTSNYGYTF
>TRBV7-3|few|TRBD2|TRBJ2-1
TGTGCCAGCAGCTCGAATTTAGCGGGGAGAAACAATGAGCAGTTCTTC
CASSSNLAGRNNEQFF
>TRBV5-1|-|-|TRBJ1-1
TGCGCCAGCAAGGGGACTGAAGCTTTCTTT
CASKGTEAFF
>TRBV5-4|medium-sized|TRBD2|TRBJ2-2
TGTGCCAGCAGCCCTGGGGGACTAGCGGGGGGCACCGGGGAGCTGTTTTTT
CASSPGGLAGGTGELFF
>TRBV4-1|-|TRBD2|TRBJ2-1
TGCGCCAGCAGCCAGAGGGGACTAGCGGGGGACCGTGAGCAGTTCTTC
CASSQRGLAGDREQFF